This is a list of T cell receptor beta chains from one sample in a study of blood T cell repertoires in COVID-19. The data were produced by immunoSEQ multiplex PCR, yet TCRdb's version contains in-frame clones alone and is incomplete. The table includes some 200,000 clones, approximately 86% detected once. The material sequenced was PBMCs or T cells enriched from blood (not recorded which). The receptors derive from a woman in her twenties or thirties who had recovered from COVID-19. Each CDR3 is given with its conserved first and last residue. D genes are given only for firm matches. Some rows have no size entry. The others give once, few or many, or a class for an expanded clone.

>TRBV25-1|few|TRBJ2-3|TRBD2
CASTRAGGPFSF
TGTGCCAGCACCCGAGCGGGAGGGCCCTTCTCTTTT
>TRBV3-1/TRBV3-2|.|TRBJ1-3|TRBD1
CASSQGTVGNTIYF
TGTGCCAGCAGCCAGGGGACAGTAGGAAACACCATATATTTT
>TRBV19|.|TRBJ1-4|TRBD1
CATTGTGNRDEKLFF
TGTGCCACCACCGGGACAGGGAATCGGGATGAAAAACTGTTTTTT
>TRBV7-9|.|TRBJ1-2|.
CASSPENYGYTF
TGTGCCAGCAGTCCCGAGAACTATGGCTACACCTTC
>TRBV5-4|.|TRBJ2-3|TRBD2
CASGRMGGTSDTQYF
TGTGCCAGCGGCCGTATGGGAGGGACTTCCGATACGCAGTATTTT
>TRBV9|.|TRBJ1-2|.
CASSVANDSKVRGYTF
TGTGCCAGCAGCGTAGCTAACGACAGCAAAGTGCGTGGCTACACCTTC
>TRBV7-8|.|TRBJ1-5|.
CASSLRTVDQPQHF
TGTGCCAGCAGCTTACGGACAGTGGATCAGCCCCAGCATTTT
>TRBV7-2|.|TRBJ2-3|.
CASSLNAAADTQYF
TGTGCCAGCAGCTTAAACGCGGCCGCGGATACGCAGTATTTT
>TRBV9|.|TRBJ2-1|TRBD1
CASSAGTGVNEQFF
TGTGCCAGCAGCGCCGGGACAGGGGTCAATGAGCAGTTCTTC
>TRBV28|.|TRBJ1-2|.
CASSSGGPYGYTF
TGTGCCAGCAGTTCGGGGGGTCCCTATGGCTACACCTTC
>TRBV4-3|.|TRBJ1-1|.
CASSQGQANTEAFF
TGCGCCAGCAGCCAAGGACAGGCAAACACTGAAGCTTTCTTT
>TRBV4-2|.|TRBJ2-1|TRBD1
CASSQEGQEYNEQFF
TGTGCCAGCAGCCAAGAGGGACAGGAGTACAATGAGCAGTTCTTC
>TRBV7-9|.|TRBJ2-7|TRBD2
CATPIAGTYEQYF
TGTGCCACCCCGATAGCGGGGACCTACGAGCAGTACTTC
>TRBV21-1|.|TRBJ2-6|.
CASRGQVHYSGANVLTF
TGTGCCAGCAGGGGACAGGTTCACTACTCTGGGGCCAACGTCCTGACTTTC
>TRBV7-2|.|TRBJ1-3|.
CASSLTAGSGNTIYF
TGTGCCAGCAGCTTAACCGCCGGCTCTGGAAACACCATATATTTT
>TRBV6-6|.|TRBJ1-2|TRBD1
CASSDSTGDRDGYTF
TGTGCCAGCAGTGACTCAACAGGGGATAGGGATGGCTACACCTTC
>TRBV6-2/TRBV6-3|.|TRBJ2-7|TRBD1
CASSYPSARGGSAYEQYF
TGTGCCAGCAGTTACCCGAGCGCGAGAGGGGGCTCTGCCTACGAGCAGTACTTC
>TRBV5-3|once|TRBJ2-1|.
CARSPDWKYNEQFF
TGTGCCAGAAGCCCGGACTGGAAGTACAATGAGCAGTTCTTC
>TRBV20-1|.|TRBJ2-3|TRBD2
CSASKRGGLSTDTQYF
TGCAGTGCTAGTAAGCGGGGGGGTCTTAGCACAGATACGCAGTATTTT
>TRBV19|.|TRBJ2-7|.
CASRPGHGPYEQYF
TGTGCCAGTAGGCCGGGACATGGGCCCTACGAGCAGTACTTC
>TRBV7-2|.|TRBJ2-5|.
CASSSLGGGKETQYF
TGTGCCAGCAGCTCCCTAGGCGGGGGCAAAGAGACCCAGTACTTC
>TRBV27|.|TRBJ1-2|TRBD1
CASSIQGVLNYGYTF
TGTGCCAGCAGTATACAGGGGGTCCTTAACTATGGCTACACCTTC
>TRBV27|once|TRBJ2-2|.
CASQGYTGELFF
TGTGCCAGCCAGGGGTACACCGGGGAGCTGTTTTTT
>TRBV27|.|TRBJ2-7|TRBD1
CASSLLGGQGASYEQYF
TGTGCCAGCAGTTTATTGGGTGGGCAGGGGGCTTCCTACGAGCAGTACTTC
>TRBV20-1|.|TRBJ1-1|.
CSASINTEAFF
TGCAGTGCTAGTATAAACACTGAAGCTTTCTTT
>TRBV30|.|TRBJ2-3|.
CAWSPRASNTDTQYF
TGTGCCTGGAGTCCCAGGGCGTCTAACACAGATACGCAGTATTTT
>TRBV6-2/TRBV6-3|.|TRBJ1-2|.
CASSYSRDTYTF
TGTGCCAGCAGTTACTCGAGGGACACTTACACCTTC
>TRBV10-3|.|TRBJ2-3|TRBD2
CASTGRLARDTQYF
TGTGCCAGCACCGGGAGACTAGCTAGAGATACGCAGTATTTT
>TRBV2|.|TRBJ1-6|.
CASSGYLAPNSPLHF
TGTGCCAGCAGTGGGTATTTGGCTCCTAATTCACCCCTCCACTTT
>TRBV28|.|TRBJ2-3|.
CASSYLGADTQYF
TGTGCCAGCAGTTACCTGGGGGCTGATACGCAGTATTTT
>TRBV5-1|.|TRBJ2-7|.
CASSLDPDDYEQYF
TGCGCCAGCAGCTTGGATCCAGATGACTACGAGCAGTACTTC
>TRBV9|.|TRBJ1-2|TRBD1
CASSVGQGGVGGYTF
TGTGCCAGCAGCGTCGGACAGGGTGGCGTTGGTGGCTACACCTTC
>TRBV30|.|TRBJ1-2|.
CAWSVGQSFPYGYTF
TGTGCCTGGAGTGTCGGACAGAGCTTCCCCTATGGCTACACCTTC
>TRBV6-5|.|TRBJ1-2|TRBD1
CASNTDRDDHGYTF
TGTGCCAGCAATACGGACAGGGATGACCATGGCTACACCTTC
>TRBV7-2|.|TRBJ2-3|TRBD2
CASSAQGGEGPDTQYF
TGTGCCAGCAGCGCCCAGGGAGGGGAGGGCCCAGATACGCAGTATTTT
>TRBV4-3|large|TRBJ1-2|.
CASSQDLYGYTF
TGCGCCAGCAGCCAAGACCTCTATGGCTACACCTTC
>TRBV29-1|.|TRBJ2-2|TRBD2
CSVCEREHSGELFF
TGCAGCGTCTGCGAGCGGGAGCATAGCGGGGAGCTGTTTTTT
>TRBV12-5|.|TRBJ1-2|TRBD1
CASGLYGTGHYGYTF
TGTGCTAGTGGTTTGTACGGGACAGGGCACTATGGCTACACCTTC
>TRBV6-1|.|TRBJ1-1|TRBD1
CASSEPGQGYTEAFF
TGTGCCAGCAGTGAACCAGGACAGGGATACACTGAAGCTTTCTTT
>TRBV11-3|.|TRBJ2-5|.
CASSLDRKPQETQYF
TGTGCCAGCAGCTTAGATCGCAAGCCCCAAGAGACCCAGTACTTC
>TRBV19|.|TRBJ2-3|TRBD2
CASSILAGGTDTQYF
TGTGCCAGTAGTATACTAGCGGGGGGCACAGATACGCAGTATTTT
>TRBV4-1|.|TRBJ2-5|.
CASSPRGWQETQYF
TGCGCCAGCAGCCCGCGAGGGTGGCAAGAGACCCAGTACTTC
>TRBV12-5|.|TRBJ1-2|.
CASGLAPLYGYTF
TGTGCTAGTGGTTTGGCCCCTCTCTATGGCTACACCTTC
>TRBV5-1|.|TRBJ2-7|.
CASSLSLTGRDEQYF
TGCGCCAGCAGCTTATCGTTAACAGGGCGGGACGAGCAGTACTTC
>TRBV27|.|TRBJ1-2|.
CASSSHLSGYGYTF
TGTGCCAGCAGTTCCCATCTCTCGGGCTATGGCTACACCTTC
>TRBV5-4|.|TRBJ2-7|TRBD1
CASSLGVSGTGEQYF
TGTGCCAGCAGCTTGGGTGTTTCCGGGACAGGTGAGCAGTACTTC
>TRBV27|.|TRBJ2-5|TRBD1
CASSFRTGGETQYF
TGTGCCAGCAGTTTTCGGACAGGGGGAGAGACCCAGTACTTC